This T cell receptor (beta chain) was profiled in a study of blood T cell repertoires in COVID-19. Background on the study: Material from acute and convalescent COVID-19 was sourced from the United States, Italy and Spain. PBMCs, B-cell-depleted T cells, or T cells were the source of the cDNA or gDNA that made up the material.

CDR3 size: 13 residues. CDR1 and CDR2 (germline): LGHNT, FRNRAP. The ends lost 7 bases at V and 2 bases at J; junction bases unmatched: 2. Participants had their cohort set by participant-reported clinical history. Authors' data handling: Nucleated cell number was recorded as an estimate derived from reference gene primer amplification. This table comes from immunoSEQ multiplex PCR, and its TCRdb copy is limited to in-frame clones, with some not included. D and trimming come from the DNA, and the V and J calls and clone size come from that table. The sample contains hundreds of thousands of clones, 80% to 90% of which appear only once.

This rearrangement joins TRBV12-5 to TRBJ1-5; 7 bases align to TRBD1. The clonotype was recovered from a man younger than 45 who had recovered from COVID-19. The specimen was PBMCs or T cells enriched from blood (not recorded which). The CDR3 DNA sequence: TGTGCTAGTGCTGACAGGGGCAATCAGCCCCAGCATTTT. Translating gives CASADRGNQPQHF.